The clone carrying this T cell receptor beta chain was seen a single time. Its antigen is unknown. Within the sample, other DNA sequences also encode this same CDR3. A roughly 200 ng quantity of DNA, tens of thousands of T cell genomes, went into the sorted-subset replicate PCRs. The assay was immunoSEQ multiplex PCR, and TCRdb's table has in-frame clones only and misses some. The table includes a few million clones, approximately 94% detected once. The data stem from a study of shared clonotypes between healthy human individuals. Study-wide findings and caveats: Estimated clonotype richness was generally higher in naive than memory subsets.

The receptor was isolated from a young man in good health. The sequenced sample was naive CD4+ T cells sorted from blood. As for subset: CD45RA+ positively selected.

The CDR3 region is CAISSLDTQYF. The CDR3 DNA follows: TGTGCCATCTCTTCCTTAGATACGCAGTATTTT. The rearrangement links TRBV10-3 to TRBJ2-3; no definite D call. Trimming removed 8 bases from V and 5 bases from J, with 8 bases in between. Germline-derived CDR1 and CDR2 are ENHRY and SYGVKD. This CDR3 is 11 amino acids long.